Each of the 21 T cell receptor beta chains below was sequenced from the same sample in a study of shared clonotypes between healthy human individuals. Naive CD8 cells, CD45RO-negative and positively selected for CCR7, excluded terminally differentiated effector memory CD45RA+ cells. Repertoires were generated with immunoSEQ multiplex PCR, while TCRdb's copy carries only in-frame clones and drops some. There are more than 2 million clones in the sample; over 85% occur only once, and roughly 1.1% lies in the top ten. Sequencing was carried out using naive CD8+ T cells sorted from blood. The receptors come from a man younger than 35 in good health.

J is TRBJ2-7 and V is TRBV13, with D perhaps given as TRBD1 or TRBD2 (6 bases each). CDR3 length: 15 residues. The germline V gene encodes CDR1 PRHDT and CDR2 FYEKMQ (reference sequence). V lost 6 bases to trimming and J lost 2 bases, with 17 bases between them. The CDR3 coding sequence is TGTGCCAGCAGGCAGGCGGGGACACCTACCTACGAGCAGTACTTC. The encoded protein is CASRQAGTPTYEQYF.

The CDR3 protein is CASSESGEGTEAFF. The CDR3 region has the DNA TGCGCCAGCAGTGAGTCTGGGGAGGGAACTGAAGCTTTCTTT. The rearrangement joins TRBV10-1 to TRBJ1-1; D is ambiguous. The CDR3 extends over 14 amino acids. Germline CDR1 is WNHNN and CDR2 is SYGVQD (reference sequence). Trimming stripped 0 bases from V and 5 bases from J, with 10 bases between.

V is TRBV2 and J is TRBJ2-7, with 9 nucleotides matching TRBD1. V shed 11 bases and J 2 bases; nucleotides not matched to a gene: 10. Per germline, CDR1 SNHLY and CDR2 FYNNEI. The CDR3 covers 14 residues. This CDR3 reads CAGGVGTGTYEQYF. As DNA, the CDR3 is TGTGCCGGGGGGGTTGGGACAGGGACCTACGAGCAGTACTTC.

Remarks on this clone: A much larger clone sits a single nucleotide away, making a read error possible. Other DNA sequences in the same sample also yield this CDR3. This chain's CDR3 is CASSLGGITEAFF. The DNA of the CDR3 is TGTGCCAGCAGCTTGGGGGGGATCACTGAAGCTTTCTTT. The chain has TRBV5-6 and TRBJ1-1; D possibly corresponds to TRBD1 (5 bases). Germline lookup yields CDR1 SGHDT and CDR2 YYEEEE. The CDR3 covers 13 residues. V lost 0 bases and J lost 4, with 7 bases in between.

Only one count was recorded for this clone. The chain is built from TRBV29-1 and TRBJ2-3; TRBD2 aligns across 8 bases. V lost 7 bases and J lost 4; bases outside the gene matches: 7. The CDR3 is 13 residues long. Germline V gene data show CDR1 as SQVTM and CDR2 as ANQGSEA. The CDR3 region is CSADPGLADTQYF. CDR3 sequence (DNA): TGCAGCGCGGACCCGGGACTAGCAGATACGCAGTATTTT.

The V call is TRBV7-3, the J call TRBJ2-5, with D perhaps matching TRBD2 (6 bases). The CDR3 loop spans 16 amino acids. The V gene lost 2 bases and the J gene lost 4 bases, with 17 bases spanning the gap. CDR1 and CDR2 from the germline V gene are SGHTA and FQGTGA. Here the CDR3 reads CASSLGGTYGSETQYF. The CDR3 DNA sequence: TGTGCCAGCAGCTTAGGGGGGACTTACGGGTCAGAGACCCAGTACTTC. The full variable domain, rest sourced from reference TRBV7-3 and TRBJ2-5, is GAGVSQTPSNKVTEKGKYVELRCDPISGHTALYWYRQSLGQGPEFLIYFQGTGAADDSGLPNDRFFAVRPEGSVSTLKIQRTERGDSAVYLCASSLGGTYGSETQYFGPGTRLLVL.

This sequence joins TRBV10-1 and TRBJ2-7; D is undetermined. With 0 bases removed from V and 2 bases from J, the gap between germline ends came to 5 bases. The CDR3 has 13 residues. Germline V gene lookup returns CDR1 WNHNN and CDR2 SYGVQD (reference sequence). The chain's CDR3 is CASSESSAYEQYF. The CDR3 DNA reads as TGCGCCAGCAGTGAGTCGTCAGCCTACGAGCAGTACTTC.

Points on this clone: At the DNA level, this CDR3 is encoded by other sequences in the same sample as well. The V and J genes are TRBV6-1 and TRBJ2-7; TRBD1 matches 10 bases. This CDR3 is 13 amino acids long. The V segment lost 7 bases and the J segment 2 bases; nucleotides outside the gene matches: 2. Germline lookup yields CDR1 MNHNS and CDR2 SASEGT. The CDR3 DNA follows: TGTGCCAGCACCGGGACAGGGGCCTACGAGCAGTACTTC. Translation gives CASTGTGAYEQYF.

V gene TRBV11-2 combines with J gene TRBJ1-2; D is unresolved. The CDR3 consists of 15 residues. Germline V gene data show CDR1 as SGHAT and CDR2 as FQNNGV. V was clipped by 3 bases and J by 2 bases, with 13 bases between them. This chain's CDR3 is CASSFSGGGNYGYTF. The CDR3 DNA reads TGTGCCAGCAGCTTTTCAGGAGGTGGAAACTATGGCTACACCTTC.

The V call is TRBV15, the J call TRBJ2-5, with D possibly being TRBD1 (5 bases). The length of the CDR3 is 14 residues. Between the trimmed V and J ends, which lost 4 bases and 4 bases, there was a span of 13 bases. Germline V gene sequence: CDR1 LNHNV, CDR2 YYDKDF (reference sequence). CDR3 loop: CATSILSGLETQYF. In nucleotides, the CDR3 is TGTGCCACCAGCATTCTCTCAGGGCTAGAGACCCAGTACTTC.

The chain carries TRBV27 and TRBJ2-3; 7 bases match TRBD2. Per germline, CDR1 MNHEY and CDR2 SMNVEV (reference sequence). CDR3 length: 16 amino acids. V lost 4 bases, J lost 3 bases, and 10 bases stayed unmatched. The chain's CDR3 is CASSSRWGGVTDTQYF. The CDR3 DNA reads TGTGCCAGCAGTTCCCGCTGGGGGGGAGTAACAGATACGCAGTATTTT.

The chain couples TRBV29-1 to TRBJ2-1, with D possibly being TRBD2 (6 bases). Trimming pared 4 bases from V and 6 bases from J, leaving 13 bases between. The germline gives CDR1 SQVTM, CDR2 ANQGSEA. This CDR3 spans 13 amino acids. This chain's CDR3 is CSVGGGNSNEQFF. The DNA for the CDR3 is TGCAGCGTTGGGGGCGGGAACAGCAATGAGCAGTTCTTC.

J is TRBJ2-2 and V is TRBV5-4; D remains unclear. The ends were cut back, 0 bases at V and 3 bases at J, with 6 bases in the middle. The CDR3 is 14 amino acids. Germline lookup yields CDR1 SGHNT and CDR2 YYREEE (reference sequence). The DNA of the CDR3 is TGTGCCAGCAGCTTGGGAGTGTACACCGGGGAGCTGTTTTTT. It translates to CASSLGVYTGELFF.

V and J are TRBV27 and TRBJ1-1; no firm D call. Between the trimmed V and J ends, which lost 5 bases and 1 base, there was a span of 11 bases. This CDR3 contains 14 residues. Germline assignment: CDR1 MNHEY and CDR2 SMNVEV (reference sequence). CDR3 bases: TGTGCCAGCAGTGCATCGGGCCCGAACACTGAAGCTTTCTTT. It yields the protein CASSASGPNTEAFF.

The V call is TRBV7-9, the J call TRBJ2-3; possibly TRBD1 for D (5 bases). Germline V gene data show CDR1 as SEHNR and CDR2 as FQNEAQ (reference sequence). The V and J ends lost 4 bases and 2 bases respectively, with 13 bases between them. This CDR3 contains 15 residues. The CDR3 loop reads CASSSVGGATDTQYF. As DNA, the CDR3 is TGTGCCAGCAGCTCGGTGGGTGGGGCCACAGATACGCAGTATTTT.

The chain joins TRBV5-4 to TRBJ2-3, with D tentatively TRBD1 (6 bases). The CDR3 runs 17 residues. Germline CDR1 is SGHNT and CDR2 is YYREEE (reference sequence). Trimming stripped 5 bases from V and 2 bases from J, with 21 bases between. The CDR3 reads CASSLTTGGWVTDTQYF. CDR3 sequence (DNA): TGTGCCAGCAGTCTAACGACTGGGGGCTGGGTCACAGATACGCAGTATTTT.

V and J are TRBV5-1 and TRBJ2-7; D unresolved. This CDR3 contains 12 residues. Germline CDR1 is SGHRS and CDR2 is YFSETQ. The V end was cut by 5 bases, the J end by 2 bases, with 8 bases between. The CDR3 nucleotides read TGCGCCAGCAGTCCGGGTACCTACGAGCAGTACTTC. Protein: CASSPGTYEQYF.

The rearrangement uses TRBV19 and TRBJ2-7, with a possible D match to TRBD1 (5 bases). The CDR3 consists of 13 residues. Germline V gene data show CDR1 as LNHDA and CDR2 as SQIVND (reference sequence). Trimming removed 0 bases at V and 5 bases at J, with 8 bases between. This CDR3 reads CASSIDGRDEQYF. In DNA form, the CDR3 reads TGTGCCAGTAGTATAGACGGCAGGGACGAGCAGTACTTC.

The chain recombines TRBV7-2 with TRBJ1-5, with D tentatively TRBD1 (6 bases). Germline V gives CDR1 SGHTA, CDR2 FQGNSA. The V end lost 5 bases, the J end lost 6 bases, and 17 bases lay between the germline ends. The CDR3 sequence is 15 residues long. The CDR3, as DNA: TGTGCCAGCAGCCGAAGGGGGGGGATCTCTCAGCCCCAGCATTTT. Its protein product is CASSRRGGISQPQHF.

The chain combines TRBV4-3 with TRBJ1-1; no definite D call. In germline, CDR1 is LGHNA, CDR2 YSLEER. The CDR3 is 14 amino acids. Trimming took 0 bases from V and 2 from J, leaving 7 bases between them. The CDR3 spells CASSQEPFNTEAFF. The CDR3 nucleotides are TGCGCCAGCAGCCAAGAACCGTTTAACACTGAAGCTTTCTTT.

The chain is built from TRBV11-2 and TRBJ1-1; D unclear. The CDR3 covers 16 residues. Germline CDR1 SGHAT, CDR2 FQNNGV. V was shortened by 2 bases and J by 0 bases, with 13 bases between the two germline ends. This CDR3 is CASSLTPPTVNTEAFF. The CDR3 bases are TGTGCCAGCAGCTTAACCCCCCCGACGGTGAACACTGAAGCTTTCTTT.